The 15 T cell receptor beta chains given below trace back to one sample, sequenced in a study of graft-versus-host responses after intestinal transplantation. These receptors lack a known antigen. Using immunoSEQ multiplex PCR, the repertoire was profiled, and TCRdb retains in-frame clones only, with some absent. In the table there are about 120,000 clones, approximately 90% of which are singletons. The sample in question was unstimulated CD4+ T cells sorted from spleen or lymph node cells, obtained before transplant. Receptor source: a human donor who was the organ donor for an intestinal transplant.

This sequence joins TRBV6-1 and TRBJ1-2; TRBD1 might be the D (6 bases). Germline loops: CDR1 MNHNS, CDR2 SASEGT. The CDR3 contains 13 residues. Deletions cut 0 bases from V and 8 bases from J, with 10 bases between. CDR3 DNA sequence: TGTGCCAGCAGTGAAGCCCAGGGGAGGGGCTACACCTTC. Encoded protein: CASSEAQGRGYTF.

The chain is built from TRBV15 and TRBJ2-2, with D uncertain. Germline CDR1 reads LNHNV; CDR2 reads YYDKDF (reference sequence). The CDR3 length is 15 residues. The germline V and J ends were trimmed by 0 bases and 7 bases, with 12 bases remaining between them. CDR3 amino acids: CATSRENLLVGELFF. The CDR3 nucleotides are TGTGCCACCAGCAGAGAAAACCTTCTCGTCGGGGAGCTGTTTTTT.

This clone is a singleton in its sample. The rearrangement uses TRBV6-5 and TRBJ1-2; D not certain. The CDR3 sequence is 15 residues long. Germline V gene data show CDR1 as MNHEY and CDR2 as SVGAGI. V was pared by 6 bases and J by 2 bases, with 16 bases between. DNA of the CDR3: TGTGCCAGCAGATGGGTCGTCTGGGGAAACTATGGCTACACCTTC. This codes for CASRWVVWGNYGYTF.

The chain is built from TRBV11-2 and TRBJ1-2; 7 nucleotides agree with TRBD1. Trimming at V came to 5 bases and at J to 4 bases, leaving 4 bases not matched to a gene. This CDR3 region has 13 residues. CDR1 is SGHAT, CDR2 FQNNGV, per germline. For the CDR3, the DNA is TGTGCCAGCAGCCCGGACAGGCGCTATGGCTACACCTTC. Translating it yields CASSPDRRYGYTF.

This clone was counted once. CDR3 bases: TGTGCCAGCAGCCCACCGGCAACTAATGAAAAACTGTTTTTT. This gives the protein CASSPPATNEKLFF. The chain has TRBV5-5 and TRBJ1-4; D ambiguous. CDR3 size: 14 residues. Germline lookup yields CDR1 SGHKS and CDR2 YYEKEE (reference sequence). V was clipped by 4 bases and J by 0 bases, with 7 bases between them.

V and J are TRBV6-1 and TRBJ2-1; D gene uncertain. The V end was cut by 4 bases, the J end by 0 bases, with 10 bases between. The CDR3 is made up of 15 amino acids. The germline CDR1 and CDR2 sequences are MNHNS and SASEGT. This CDR3 reads CASSVRLSSYNEQFF. The CDR3 coding sequence is TGTGCCAGCAGTGTTCGGCTTAGCTCCTACAATGAGCAGTTCTTC.

The gene calls are TRBV6-1 and TRBJ1-2; D is ambiguous. The CDR3 spans 14 residues. V was pared by 5 bases and J by 8 bases, with 18 bases between. CDR1 and CDR2 (germline): MNHNS, SASEGT. The CDR3 spells CASSHRRGQEGYTF. The CDR3 DNA reads TGTGCCAGCAGTCACCGAAGAGGGCAGGAGGGCTACACCTTC.

The genes are TRBV5-6 and TRBJ1-5; D not resolved. In germline, CDR1 is SGHDT, CDR2 YYEEEE. The CDR3 covers 15 residues. Trimming cost V 1 base and J 0 bases, with 8 bases left between them. CDR3 nucleotide sequence: TGTGCCAGCAGCTTGAGTTACAGTAGCAATCAGCCCCAGCATTTT. Translation: CASSLSYSSNQPQHF. The whole variable domain, filled in from reference TRBV5-6 and TRBJ1-5, reads DAGVTQSPTHLIKTRGQQVTLRCSPKSGHDTVSWYQQALGQGPQFIFQYYEEEERQRGNFPDRFSGHQFPNYSSELNVNALLLGDSALYLCASSLSYSSNQPQHFGDGTRLSIL.

The rearrangement joins TRBV6-5 to TRBJ2-1; a weak D match, TRBD1 (6 bases). Germline values: CDR1 MNHEY, CDR2 SVGAGI. The CDR3 runs 15 residues. V lost 0 bases, J lost 8 bases, and 14 bases lay in between. The CDR3 DNA reads TGTGCCAGCAGTTACTCGAAGGGGGAGCGGTATGAGCAGTTCTTC. Protein: CASSYSKGERYEQFF.

This clone was recorded once. The V call is TRBV18, the J call TRBJ2-3, with 7 bases fitting TRBD2. The CDR3 has 14 amino acids. Germline V gene sequence: CDR1 KGHSH, CDR2 LQKENI. V trimming: 0 bases; J trimming: 6 bases; junction bases outside the gene matches: 3. The CDR3 reads CASSPPSRGDTQYF. In nucleotides, the CDR3 is TGTGCCAGCTCACCACCGTCGCGGGGGGATACGCAGTATTTT.

As to this clone: Other DNA sequences in the same sample also yield this CDR3. The V gene is TRBV7-2, the J gene TRBJ2-2; possibly TRBD2 for D (5 bases). Trimming pared 0 bases from V and 0 bases from J, leaving 5 bases between. The CDR3 is 15 residues long. Looked up from germline, CDR1 is SGHTA and CDR2 is FQGNSA. CDR3 nucleotide sequence: TGTGCCAGCAGCTTAGCGGGAGCGAACACCGGGGAGCTGTTTTTT. It translates to CASSLAGANTGELFF.

This clone was counted between two and nine times. In nucleotides, the CDR3 is TGCGCCAGCAGCTTGGGACAGGGGGCCGGGGAGCTGTTTTTT. As protein: CASSLGQGAGELFF. The V gene is TRBV5-1, the J gene TRBJ2-2, with TRBD1 identical over 9 bases. Germline V gene lookup returns CDR1 SGHRS and CDR2 YFSETQ. V dropped 0 bases and J dropped 6; count of bases not matched to a gene: 0. The CDR3 runs to 14 residues.

V usage is TRBV10-1 and J usage is TRBJ1-5, with unresolved D. The CDR3 runs to 13 residues. V gave up 2 bases and J gave up 2 bases, with 4 bases separating them. CDR1 and CDR2 from the germline V gene are WNHNN and SYGVQD (reference sequence). The CDR3 DNA sequence: TGCGCCAGCAGTGAGAAGGGCAATCAGCCCCAGCATTTT. Encoded protein: CASSEKGNQPQHF.

The chain links TRBV10-3 to TRBJ2-2, with 13 bases that match TRBD2. Per germline, CDR1 ENHRY and CDR2 SYGVKD. This CDR3 is 17 amino acids long. V lost 4 bases to trimming and J lost 0 bases; unmatched junction nucleotides: 2. For the CDR3, the DNA is TGTGCCATCAGTGGGACTAGCGGGAGTGCGAACACCGGGGAGCTGTTTTTT. The encoded protein is CAISGTSGSANTGELFF.

The chain couples TRBV4-1 to TRBJ2-5; D is undetermined. The germline gives CDR1 MGHRA, CDR2 YSYEKL. The V gene lost 0 bases and the J gene lost 4 bases, with 3 bases spanning the gap. CDR3 length: 12 residues. The CDR3 reads CASSQDRETQYF. CDR3 in DNA: TGCGCCAGCAGCCAAGATCGAGAGACCCAGTACTTC.